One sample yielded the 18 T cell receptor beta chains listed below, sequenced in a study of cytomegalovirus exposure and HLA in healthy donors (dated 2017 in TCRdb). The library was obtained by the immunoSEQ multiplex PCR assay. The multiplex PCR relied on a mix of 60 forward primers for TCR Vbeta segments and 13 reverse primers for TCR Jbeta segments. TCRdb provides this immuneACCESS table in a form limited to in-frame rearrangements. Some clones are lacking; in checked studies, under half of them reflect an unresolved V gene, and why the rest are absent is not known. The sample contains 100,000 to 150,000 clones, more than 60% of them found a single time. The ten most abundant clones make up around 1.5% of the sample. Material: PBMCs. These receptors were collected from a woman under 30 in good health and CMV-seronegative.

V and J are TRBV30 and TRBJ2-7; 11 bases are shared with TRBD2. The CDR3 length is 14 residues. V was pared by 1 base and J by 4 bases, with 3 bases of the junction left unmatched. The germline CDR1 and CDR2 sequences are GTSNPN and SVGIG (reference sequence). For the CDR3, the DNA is TGTGCCTGGAGTGAGTTAGCGGGAGGGTACGAGCAGTACTTC. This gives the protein CAWSELAGGYEQYF.

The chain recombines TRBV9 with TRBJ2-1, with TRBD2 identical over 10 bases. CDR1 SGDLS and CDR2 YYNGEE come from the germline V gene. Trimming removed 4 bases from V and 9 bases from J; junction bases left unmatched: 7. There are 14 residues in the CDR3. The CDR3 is CASSRSGRAGEQFF. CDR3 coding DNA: TGTGCCAGCAGCAGAAGCGGGAGGGCCGGTGAGCAGTTCTTC.

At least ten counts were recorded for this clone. The CDR3 region is CASSQEARLVAGNTQYF. The CDR3 DNA reads as TGTGCCAGCAGCCAAGAGGCGCGGTTGGTAGCGGGAAATACGCAGTATTTT. The chain joins TRBV4-2 to TRBJ2-3, with 8 bases matching TRBD2. The CDR3 spans 17 residues. V lost 0 bases and J lost 7; bases outside the gene matches: 12. Germline CDR1 and CDR2: LGHNA and YNFKEQ.

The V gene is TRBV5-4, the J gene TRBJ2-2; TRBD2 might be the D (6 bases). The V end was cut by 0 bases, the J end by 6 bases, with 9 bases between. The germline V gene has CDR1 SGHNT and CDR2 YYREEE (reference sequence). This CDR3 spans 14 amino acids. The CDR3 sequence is CASSLAGEAGELFF. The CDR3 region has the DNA TGTGCCAGCAGCTTGGCGGGAGAAGCCGGGGAGCTGTTTTTT.

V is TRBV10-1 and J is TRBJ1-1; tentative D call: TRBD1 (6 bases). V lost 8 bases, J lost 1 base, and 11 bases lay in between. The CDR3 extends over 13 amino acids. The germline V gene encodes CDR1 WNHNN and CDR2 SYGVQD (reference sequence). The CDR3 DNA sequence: TGCGCCAGCTCCGGACAGAGGAACACTGAAGCTTTCTTT. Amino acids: CASSGQRNTEAFF.

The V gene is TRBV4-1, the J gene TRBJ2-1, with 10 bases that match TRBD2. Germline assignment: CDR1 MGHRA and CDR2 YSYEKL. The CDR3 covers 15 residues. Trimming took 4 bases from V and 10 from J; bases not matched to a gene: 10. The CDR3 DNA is TGCGCCAGCAGCCCTGCCGGACTAGCGGTTGGAGAGCAGTTCTTC. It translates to CASSPAGLAVGEQFF.

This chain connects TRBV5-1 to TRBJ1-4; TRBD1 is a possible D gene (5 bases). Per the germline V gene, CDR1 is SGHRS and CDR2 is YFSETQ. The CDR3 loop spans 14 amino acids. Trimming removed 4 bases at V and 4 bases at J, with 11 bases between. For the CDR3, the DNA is TGCGCCAGCAGCGCACAGACAGATAATGAAAAACTGTTTTTT. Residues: CASSAQTDNEKLFF. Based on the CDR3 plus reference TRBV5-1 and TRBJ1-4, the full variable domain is KAGVTQTPRYLIKTRGQQVTLSCSPISGHRSVSWYQQTPGQGLQFLFEYFSETQRNKGNFPGRFSGRQFSNSRSEMNVSTLELGDSALYLCASSAQTDNEKLFFGSGTQLSVL.

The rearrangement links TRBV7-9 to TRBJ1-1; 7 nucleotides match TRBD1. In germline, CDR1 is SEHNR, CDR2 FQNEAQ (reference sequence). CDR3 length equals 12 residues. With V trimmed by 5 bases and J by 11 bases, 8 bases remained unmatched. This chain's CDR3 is CASSVLTGRAFF. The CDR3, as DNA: TGTGCCAGCAGCGTGTTGACAGGGAGGGCTTTCTTT.

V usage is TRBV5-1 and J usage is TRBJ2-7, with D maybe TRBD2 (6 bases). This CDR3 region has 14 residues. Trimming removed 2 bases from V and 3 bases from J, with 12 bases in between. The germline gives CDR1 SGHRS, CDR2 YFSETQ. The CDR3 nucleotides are TGCGCCAGCAGCTTTGCCCGGGGGAGCTACGAGCAGTACTTC. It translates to CASSFARGSYEQYF.

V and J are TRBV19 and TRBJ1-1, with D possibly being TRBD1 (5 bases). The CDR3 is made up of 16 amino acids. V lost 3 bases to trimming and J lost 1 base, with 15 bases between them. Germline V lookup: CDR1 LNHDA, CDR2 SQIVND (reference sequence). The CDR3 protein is CASSMPREVPNTEAFF. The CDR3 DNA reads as TGTGCCAGTAGTATGCCCAGGGAGGTTCCGAACACTGAAGCTTTCTTT. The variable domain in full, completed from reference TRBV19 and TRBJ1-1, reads DGGITQSPKYLFRKEGQNVTLSCEQNLNHDAMYWYRQDPGQGLRLIYYSQIVNDFQKGDIAEGYSVSREKKESFPLTVTSAQKNPTAFYLCASSMPREVPNTEAFFGQGTRLTVV.

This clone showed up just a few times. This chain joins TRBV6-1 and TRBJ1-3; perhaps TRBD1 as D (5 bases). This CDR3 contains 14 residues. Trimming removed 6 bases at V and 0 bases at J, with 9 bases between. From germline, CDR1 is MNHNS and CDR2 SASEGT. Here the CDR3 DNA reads TGTGCCAGCAGCTCAGGGCTCTCTGGAAACACCATATATTTT. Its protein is CASSSGLSGNTIYF.

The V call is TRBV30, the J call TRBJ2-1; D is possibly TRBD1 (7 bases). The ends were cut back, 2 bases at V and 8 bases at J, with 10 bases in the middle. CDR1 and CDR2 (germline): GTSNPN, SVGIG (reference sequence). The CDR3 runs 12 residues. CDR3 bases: TGTGCCTGGAGTCCCAGGGGGGATGAGCAGTTCTTC. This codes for CAWSPRGDEQFF.

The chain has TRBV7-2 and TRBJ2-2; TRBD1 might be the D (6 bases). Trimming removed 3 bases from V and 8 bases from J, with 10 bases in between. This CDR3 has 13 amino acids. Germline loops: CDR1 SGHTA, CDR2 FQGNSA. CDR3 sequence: CASSFTGRGELFF. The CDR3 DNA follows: TGTGCCAGCAGCTTTACAGGGAGAGGGGAGCTGTTTTTT. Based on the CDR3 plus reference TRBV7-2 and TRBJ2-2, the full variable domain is GAGVSQSPSNKVTEKGKDVELRCDPISGHTALYWYRQSLGQGLEFLIYFQGNSAPDKSGLPSDRFSAERTGGSVSTLTIQRTQQEDSAVYLCASSFTGRGELFFGEGSRLTVL.

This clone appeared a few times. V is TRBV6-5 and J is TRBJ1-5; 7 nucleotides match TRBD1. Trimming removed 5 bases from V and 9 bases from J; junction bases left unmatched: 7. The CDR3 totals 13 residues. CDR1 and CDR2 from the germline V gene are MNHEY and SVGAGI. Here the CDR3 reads CASSPRGLGPQHF. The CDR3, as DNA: TGTGCCAGCAGTCCCAGGGGGTTGGGGCCCCAGCATTTT.

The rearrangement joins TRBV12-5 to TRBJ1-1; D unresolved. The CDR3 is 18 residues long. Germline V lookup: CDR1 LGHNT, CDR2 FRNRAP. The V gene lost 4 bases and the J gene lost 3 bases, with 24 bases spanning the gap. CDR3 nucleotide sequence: TGTGCTAGTGGTTCCATCCTATGGACCGGCGGAGGAGACACTGAAGCTTTCTTT. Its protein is CASGSILWTGGGDTEAFF.

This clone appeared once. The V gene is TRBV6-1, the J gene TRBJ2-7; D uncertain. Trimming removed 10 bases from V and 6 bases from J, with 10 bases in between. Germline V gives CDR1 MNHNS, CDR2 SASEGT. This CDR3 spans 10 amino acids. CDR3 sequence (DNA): TGTGCCACCCGAACTTTCGAGCAGTACTTC. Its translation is CATRTFEQYF.

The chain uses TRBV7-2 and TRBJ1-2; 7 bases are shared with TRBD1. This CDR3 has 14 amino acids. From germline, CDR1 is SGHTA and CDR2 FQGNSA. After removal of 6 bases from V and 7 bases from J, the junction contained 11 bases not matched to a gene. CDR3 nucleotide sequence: TGTGCCAGCAGGGGCGGACAGGCGTCTCTTGGCTACACCTTC. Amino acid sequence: CASRGGQASLGYTF.

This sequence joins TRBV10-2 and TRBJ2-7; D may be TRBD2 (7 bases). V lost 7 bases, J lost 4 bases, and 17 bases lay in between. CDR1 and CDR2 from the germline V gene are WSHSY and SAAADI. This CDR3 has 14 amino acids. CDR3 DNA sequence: TGCGCCAGCACCGAGGGAGGGGGAGGGTACGAGCAGTACTTC. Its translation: CASTEGGGGYEQYF.